Included here is one TCR beta chain sequence, with context. The entry originates in a study of control samples from healthy donors and cancer patients. The ends lost 0 bases at V and 4 bases at J; junction bases unmatched: 6. Per germline, CDR1 SGDLS and CDR2 YYNGEE. The CDR3 is made up of 15 amino acids. Assay used: immunoSEQ multiplex PCR; TCRdb lists only in-frame clones, some missing. The table includes tens of thousands of clones, 75% to 90% detected once. Sequenced: blood. The rearrangement joins TRBV9 to TRBJ1-2; 7 bases are shared with TRBD1. The source of this sequence is a man between 50 and 59 years old in good health. CDR3 region: CASSVDPGGGYGYTF. The CDR3 DNA reads TGTGCCAGCAGCGTAGACCCAGGGGGAGGCTATGGCTACACCTTC.